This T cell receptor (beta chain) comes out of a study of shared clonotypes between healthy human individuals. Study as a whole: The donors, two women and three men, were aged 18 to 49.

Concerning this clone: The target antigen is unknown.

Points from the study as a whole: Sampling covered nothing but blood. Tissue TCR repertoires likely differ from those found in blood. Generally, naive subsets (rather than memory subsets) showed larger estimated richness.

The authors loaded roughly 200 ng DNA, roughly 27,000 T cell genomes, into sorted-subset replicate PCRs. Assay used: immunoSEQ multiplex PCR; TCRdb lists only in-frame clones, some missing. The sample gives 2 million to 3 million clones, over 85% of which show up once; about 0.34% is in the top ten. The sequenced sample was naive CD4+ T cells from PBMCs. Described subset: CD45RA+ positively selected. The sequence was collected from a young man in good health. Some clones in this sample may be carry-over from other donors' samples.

The CDR3 nucleotides are TGCGCCAGCAGCTTTCTTCATGGGAATACGCAGTATTTT. This gives the protein CASSFLHGNTQYF. The chain is built from TRBV5-1 and TRBJ2-3; D gene ambiguous. Germline-derived CDR1 and CDR2 are SGHRS and YFSETQ. The V and J ends lost 2 bases and 7 bases respectively, with 11 bases between them. This CDR3 region has 13 residues.